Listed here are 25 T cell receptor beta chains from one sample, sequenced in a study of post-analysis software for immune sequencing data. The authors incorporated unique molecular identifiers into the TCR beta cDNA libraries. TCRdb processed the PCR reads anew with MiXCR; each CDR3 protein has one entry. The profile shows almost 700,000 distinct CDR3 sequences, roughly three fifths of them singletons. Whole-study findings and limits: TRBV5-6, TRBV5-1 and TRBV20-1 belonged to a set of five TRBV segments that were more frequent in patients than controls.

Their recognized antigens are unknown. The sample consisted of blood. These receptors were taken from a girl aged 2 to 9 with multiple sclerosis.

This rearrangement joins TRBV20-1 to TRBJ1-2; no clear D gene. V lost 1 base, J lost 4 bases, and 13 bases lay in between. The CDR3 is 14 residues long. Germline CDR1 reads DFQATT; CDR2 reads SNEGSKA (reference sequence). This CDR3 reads CSARAGSSSYGYTF. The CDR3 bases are TGCAGTGCTAGAGCAGGCAGTTCCAGCTATGGCTACACCTTC.

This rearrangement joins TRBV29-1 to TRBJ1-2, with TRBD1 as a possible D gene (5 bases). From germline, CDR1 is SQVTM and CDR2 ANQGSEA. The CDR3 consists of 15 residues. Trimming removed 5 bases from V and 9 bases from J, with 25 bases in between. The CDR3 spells CSVPPRGENQGRYTF. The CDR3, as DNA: TGCAGCGTTCCCCCCCGGGGGGAGAACCAGGGACGCTACACCTTC. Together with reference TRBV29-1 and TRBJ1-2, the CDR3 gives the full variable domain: SAVISQKPSRDICQRGTSLTIQCQVDSQVTMMFWYRQQPGQSLTLIATANQGSEATYESGFVIDKFPISRPNLTFSTLTVSNMSPEDSSIYLCSVPPRGENQGRYTFGSGTRLTVV.

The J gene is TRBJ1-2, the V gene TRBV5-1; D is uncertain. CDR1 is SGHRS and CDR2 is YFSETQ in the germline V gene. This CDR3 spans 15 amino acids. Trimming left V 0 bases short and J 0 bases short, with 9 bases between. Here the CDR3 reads CASSLGLVSNYGYTF. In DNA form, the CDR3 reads TGCGCCAGCAGCTTGGGTCTCGTATCTAACTATGGCTACACCTTC.

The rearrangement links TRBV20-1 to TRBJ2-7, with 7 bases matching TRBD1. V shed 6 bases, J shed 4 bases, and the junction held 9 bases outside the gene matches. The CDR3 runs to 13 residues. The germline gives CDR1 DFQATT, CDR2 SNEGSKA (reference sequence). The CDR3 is CSASPGQQYEQYF. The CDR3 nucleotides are TGCAGTGCGTCACCGGGACAGCAGTACGAGCAGTACTTC.

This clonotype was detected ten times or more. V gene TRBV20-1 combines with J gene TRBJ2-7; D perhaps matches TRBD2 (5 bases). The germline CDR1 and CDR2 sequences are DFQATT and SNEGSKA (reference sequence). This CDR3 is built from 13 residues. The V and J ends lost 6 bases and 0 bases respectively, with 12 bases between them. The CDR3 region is CSAPSGVSYEQYF. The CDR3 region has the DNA TGCAGTGCCCCCTCCGGGGTCTCCTACGAGCAGTACTTC.

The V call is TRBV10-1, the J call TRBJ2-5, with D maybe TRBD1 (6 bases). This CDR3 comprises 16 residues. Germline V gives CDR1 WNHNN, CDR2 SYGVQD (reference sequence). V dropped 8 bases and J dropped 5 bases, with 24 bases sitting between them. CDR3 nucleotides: TGCGCCAGCGGGGACGACAGGAATAACATCGCCGAGACCCAGTACTTC. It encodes CASGDDRNNIAETQYF.

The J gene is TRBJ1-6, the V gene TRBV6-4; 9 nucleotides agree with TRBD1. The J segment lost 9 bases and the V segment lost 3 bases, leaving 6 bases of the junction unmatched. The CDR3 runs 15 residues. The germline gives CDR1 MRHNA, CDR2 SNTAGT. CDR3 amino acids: CASSEGGQGSSPLHF. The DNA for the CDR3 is TGTGCCAGCAGTGAAGGGGGACAGGGAAGTTCACCCCTCCACTTT.

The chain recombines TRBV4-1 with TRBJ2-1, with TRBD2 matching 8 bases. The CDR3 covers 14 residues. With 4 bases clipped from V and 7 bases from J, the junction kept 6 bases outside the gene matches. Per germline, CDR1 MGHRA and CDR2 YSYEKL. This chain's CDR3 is CASSLSGRKNEQFF. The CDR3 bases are TGCGCCAGCAGCCTGAGCGGGAGAAAGAATGAGCAGTTCTTC.

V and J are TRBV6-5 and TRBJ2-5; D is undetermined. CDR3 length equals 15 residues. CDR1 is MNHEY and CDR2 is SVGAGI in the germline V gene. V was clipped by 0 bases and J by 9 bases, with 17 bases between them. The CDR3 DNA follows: TGTGCCAGCAGTTACTCATTCGAGGTCAAGGAGTCCCAGTACTTC. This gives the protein CASSYSFEVKESQYF.

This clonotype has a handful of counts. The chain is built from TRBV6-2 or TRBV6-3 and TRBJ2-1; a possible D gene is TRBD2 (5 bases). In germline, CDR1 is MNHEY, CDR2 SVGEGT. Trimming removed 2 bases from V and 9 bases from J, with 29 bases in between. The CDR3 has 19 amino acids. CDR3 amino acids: CASSYLEQPGGNGGSEQFF. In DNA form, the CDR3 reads TGTGCCAGCAGTTACCTCGAGCAACCGGGCGGCAATGGTGGGAGTGAGCAGTTCTTC.

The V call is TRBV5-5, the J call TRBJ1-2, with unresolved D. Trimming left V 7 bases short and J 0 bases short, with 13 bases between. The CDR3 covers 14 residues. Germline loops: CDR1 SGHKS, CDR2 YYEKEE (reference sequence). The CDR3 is CASVPRPANYGYTF. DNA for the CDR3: TGTGCCAGCGTTCCACGGCCTGCTAACTATGGCTACACCTTC.

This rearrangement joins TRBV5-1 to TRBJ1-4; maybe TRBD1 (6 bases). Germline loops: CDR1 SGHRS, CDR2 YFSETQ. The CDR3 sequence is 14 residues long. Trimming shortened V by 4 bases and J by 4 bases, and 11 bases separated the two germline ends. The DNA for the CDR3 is TGCGCCAGCAGCCTACGGACAGATAATGAAAAACTGTTTTTT. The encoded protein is CASSLRTDNEKLFF. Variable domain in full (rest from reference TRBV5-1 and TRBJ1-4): KAGVTQTPRYLIKTRGQQVTLSCSPISGHRSVSWYQQTPGQGLQFLFEYFSETQRNKGNFPGRFSGRQFSNSRSEMNVSTLELGDSALYLCASSLRTDNEKLFFGSGTQLSVL.

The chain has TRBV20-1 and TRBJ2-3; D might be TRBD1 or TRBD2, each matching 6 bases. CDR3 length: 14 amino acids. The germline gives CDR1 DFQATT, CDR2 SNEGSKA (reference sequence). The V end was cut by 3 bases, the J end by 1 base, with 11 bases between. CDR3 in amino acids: CSASWGAGTDTQYF. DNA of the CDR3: TGCAGTGCTAGCTGGGGGGCGGGCACAGATACGCAGTATTTT.

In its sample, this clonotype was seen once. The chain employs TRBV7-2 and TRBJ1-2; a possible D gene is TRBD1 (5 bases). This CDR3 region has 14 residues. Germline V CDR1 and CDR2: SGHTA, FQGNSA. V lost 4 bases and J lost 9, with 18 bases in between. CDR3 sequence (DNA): TGTGCCAGCAGCTCCAGACCAGGGTATGAGAGCTACACCTTC. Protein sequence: CASSSRPGYESYTF.

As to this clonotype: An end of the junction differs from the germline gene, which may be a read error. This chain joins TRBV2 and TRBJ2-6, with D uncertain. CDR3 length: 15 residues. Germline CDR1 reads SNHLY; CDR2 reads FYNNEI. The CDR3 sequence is CASSEGSSGANVLTF. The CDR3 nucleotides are TGTGCCAGCAGCGAAGGGTCCTCTGGGGCCAACGTCCTGACTTTC.

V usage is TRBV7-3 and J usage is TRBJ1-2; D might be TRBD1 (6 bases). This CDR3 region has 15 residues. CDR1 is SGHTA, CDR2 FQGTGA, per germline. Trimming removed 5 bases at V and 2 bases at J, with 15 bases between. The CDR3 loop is CASSPHRERNYGYTF. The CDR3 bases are TGTGCCAGCAGCCCCCACAGGGAGAGAAACTATGGCTACACCTTC.

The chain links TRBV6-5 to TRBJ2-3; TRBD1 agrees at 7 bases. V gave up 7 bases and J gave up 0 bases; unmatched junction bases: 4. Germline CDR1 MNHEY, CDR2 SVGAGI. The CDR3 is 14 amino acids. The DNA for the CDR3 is TGTGCCAGCATTCCGACAGGGAGCACAGATACGCAGTATTTT. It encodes CASIPTGSTDTQYF.

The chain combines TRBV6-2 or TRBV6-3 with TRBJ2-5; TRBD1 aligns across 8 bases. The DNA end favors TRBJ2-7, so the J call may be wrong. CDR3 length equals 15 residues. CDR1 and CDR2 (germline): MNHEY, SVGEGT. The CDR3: CASSYSRTGFGEQYF. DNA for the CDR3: TGTGCCAGCAGTTACTCACGGACAGGGTTTGGCGAGCAGTACTTC.

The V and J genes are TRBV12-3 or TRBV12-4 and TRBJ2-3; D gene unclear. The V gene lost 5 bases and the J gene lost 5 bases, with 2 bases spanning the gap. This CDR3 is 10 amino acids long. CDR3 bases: TGTGCCAGCAGTCAAGATACGCAGTATTTT. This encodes CASSQDTQYF.

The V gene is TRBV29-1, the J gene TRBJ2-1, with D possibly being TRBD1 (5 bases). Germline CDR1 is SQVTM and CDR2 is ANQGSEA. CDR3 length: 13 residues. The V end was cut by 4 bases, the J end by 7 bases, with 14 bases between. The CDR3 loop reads CSVGYRFGNEQFF. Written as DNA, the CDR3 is TGCAGCGTTGGGTACAGGTTTGGGAATGAGCAGTTCTTC.

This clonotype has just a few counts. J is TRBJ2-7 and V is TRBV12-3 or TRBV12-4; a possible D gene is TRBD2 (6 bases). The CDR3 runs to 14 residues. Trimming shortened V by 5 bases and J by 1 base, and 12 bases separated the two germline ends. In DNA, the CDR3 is TGTGCCAGCAGTCGGGGGACGGCTTCCTACGAGCAGTACTTC. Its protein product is CASSRGTASYEQYF.

The CDR3 sequence: CASSFEREGPYEQYF. CDR3 nucleotides: TGCGCCAGCAGCTTCGAACGGGAGGGCCCGTACGAGCAGTACTTC. The chain recombines TRBV5-1 with TRBJ2-7, with 8 bases lining up with TRBD2. V shed 2 bases and J 4 bases; nucleotides not matched to a gene: 8. CDR3 length: 15 amino acids. Germline V gene lookup returns CDR1 SGHRS and CDR2 YFSETQ.

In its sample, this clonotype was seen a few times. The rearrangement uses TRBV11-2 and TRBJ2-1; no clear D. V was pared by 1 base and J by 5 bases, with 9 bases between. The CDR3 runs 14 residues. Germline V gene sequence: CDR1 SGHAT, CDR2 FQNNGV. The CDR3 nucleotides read TGTGCCAGCAGCTTAGGGCCCCCACACAATGAGCAGTTCTTC. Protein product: CASSLGPPHNEQFF.

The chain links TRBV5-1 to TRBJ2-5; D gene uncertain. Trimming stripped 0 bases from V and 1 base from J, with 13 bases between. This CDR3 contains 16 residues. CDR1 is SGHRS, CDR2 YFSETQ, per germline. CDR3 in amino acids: CASSLGASIFQETQYF. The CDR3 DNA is TGCGCCAGCAGCTTGGGGGCTAGTATCTTCCAAGAGACCCAGTACTTC. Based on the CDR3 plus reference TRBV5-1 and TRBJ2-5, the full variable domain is KAGVTQTPRYLIKTRGQQVTLSCSPISGHRSVSWYQQTPGQGLQFLFEYFSETQRNKGNFPGRFSGRQFSNSRSEMNVSTLELGDSALYLCASSLGASIFQETQYFGPGTRLLVL.

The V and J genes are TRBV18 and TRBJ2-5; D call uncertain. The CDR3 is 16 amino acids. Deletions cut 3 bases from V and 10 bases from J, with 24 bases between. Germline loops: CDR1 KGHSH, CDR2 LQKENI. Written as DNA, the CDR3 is TGTGCCAGCTCACCTCTGCCCCCAACAGCCGTCCTGGACCAGTACTTC. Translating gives CASSPLPPTAVLDQYF.